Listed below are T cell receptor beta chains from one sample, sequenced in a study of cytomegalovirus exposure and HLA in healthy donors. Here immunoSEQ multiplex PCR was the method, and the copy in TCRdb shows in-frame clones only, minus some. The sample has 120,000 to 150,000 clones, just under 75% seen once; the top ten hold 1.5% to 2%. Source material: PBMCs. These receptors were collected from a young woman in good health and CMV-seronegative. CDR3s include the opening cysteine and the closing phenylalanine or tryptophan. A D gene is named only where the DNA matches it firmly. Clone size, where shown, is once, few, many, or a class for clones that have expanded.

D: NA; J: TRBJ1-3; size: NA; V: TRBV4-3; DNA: TGCGCCAGCAGCCCCGGCAGGGCTGGAAACACCATATATTTT; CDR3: CASSPGRAGNTIYF
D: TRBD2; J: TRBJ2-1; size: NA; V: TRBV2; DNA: TGTGCCAGCAGGCCTAGCGGAGGGCCTTACAATGAGCAGTTCTTC; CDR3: CASRPSGGPYNEQFF
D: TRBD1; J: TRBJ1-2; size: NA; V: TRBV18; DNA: TGTGCCAGCTCACCGACAGGGGGTGGAAACTATGGCTACACCTTC; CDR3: CASSPTGGGNYGYTF
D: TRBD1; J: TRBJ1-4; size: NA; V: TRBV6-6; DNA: TGTGCCAGCAGTTACTCGGGGACAGGGAGTGAAAAACTGTTTTTT; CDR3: CASSYSGTGSEKLFF
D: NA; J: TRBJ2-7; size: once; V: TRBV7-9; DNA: TGTACCAGCAGCCCAACAACCTACGAGCAGTACTTC; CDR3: CTSSPTTYEQYF
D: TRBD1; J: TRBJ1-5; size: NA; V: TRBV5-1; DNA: TGCGCCGGCAGCTTGACAGGGAATCAGCCCCAGCATTTT; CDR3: CAGSLTGNQPQHF
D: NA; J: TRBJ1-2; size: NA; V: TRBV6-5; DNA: TGTGCCAGCAGTTACGGTGGGGGGGGGCAAGGCTACACCTTC; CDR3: CASSYGGGGQGYTF
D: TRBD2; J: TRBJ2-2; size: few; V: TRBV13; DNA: TGTGCCAGCAGCCTAGCGGGGGGCCTCTTGGCGGAGCTGTTTTTT; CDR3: CASSLAGGLLAELFF
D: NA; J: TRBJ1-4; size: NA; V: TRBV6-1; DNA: TGTGCCAGCAGTGAATCCCCGGGGGGACATAATGAAAAACTGTTTTTT; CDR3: CASSESPGGHNEKLFF
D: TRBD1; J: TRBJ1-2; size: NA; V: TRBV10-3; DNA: TGTGCCATCAGTCTTAGGACAGGGGACAGCTTTGGCTACACCTTC; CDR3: CAISLRTGDSFGYTF
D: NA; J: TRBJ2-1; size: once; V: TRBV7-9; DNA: TGTGCCAGCAGCTTAGCGGGAGTATGGAATGAGCAGTTCTTC; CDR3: CASSLAGVWNEQFF
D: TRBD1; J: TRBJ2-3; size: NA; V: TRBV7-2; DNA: TGTGCCAGCAGCTTTACAGGGGTAAATACGCAGTATTTT; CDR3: CASSFTGVNTQYF
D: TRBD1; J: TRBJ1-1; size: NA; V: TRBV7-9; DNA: TGTGCCAGCAGCGCACAGGGGTCGGGCACTGAAGCTTTCTTT; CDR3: CASSAQGSGTEAFF
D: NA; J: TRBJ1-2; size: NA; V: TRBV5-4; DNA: TGTGCCAGCAGCTTGGGCCAGGGGTCCTATGGCTACACCTTC; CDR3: CASSLGQGSYGYTF
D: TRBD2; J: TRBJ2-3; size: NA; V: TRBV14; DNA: TGTGCCAGCAGCCGGACTAGCGGGTCTTATACGCAGTATTTT; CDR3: CASSRTSGSYTQYF
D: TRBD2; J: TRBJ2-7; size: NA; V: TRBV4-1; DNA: TGCGCCAGCAGCCAAGAGGGCGTAGCGGGAGGGTACGAGCAGTACTTC; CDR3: CASSQEGVAGGYEQYF
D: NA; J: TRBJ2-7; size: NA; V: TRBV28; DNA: TGTGCCAGCAGTTCCCAACCTTGGCTCGAGCAGTACTTC; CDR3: CASSSQPWLEQYF
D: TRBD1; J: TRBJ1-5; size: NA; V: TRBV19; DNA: TGTGCCAGTAGTCCGGAGGACAGGGCTGGGCAGCCCCAGCATTTT; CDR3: CASSPEDRAGQPQHF
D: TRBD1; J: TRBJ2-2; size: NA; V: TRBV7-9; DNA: TGTGCCAGCAGCCCAGGGGGCAAGGACACCGGGGAGCTGTTTTTT; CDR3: CASSPGGKDTGELFF
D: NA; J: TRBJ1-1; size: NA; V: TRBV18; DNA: TGTGCCAGCTCACTACTTTCACAGGGTGAAGCTTTCTTT; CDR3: CASSLLSQGEAFF
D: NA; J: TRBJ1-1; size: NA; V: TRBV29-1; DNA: TGCAGCGTCCTGAGAGGAGGGGTGAACACTGAAGCTTTCTTT; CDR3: CSVLRGGVNTEAFF
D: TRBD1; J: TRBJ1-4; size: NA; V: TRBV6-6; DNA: TGTGCCAGCAGAACCGGGACAGGGAGTGAAAAACTGTTTTTT; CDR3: CASRTGTGSEKLFF
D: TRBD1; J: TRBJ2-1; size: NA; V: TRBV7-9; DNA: TGTGCCAGCAGCTTAGCGGGACAGGGGGTCAATGAGCAGTTCTTC; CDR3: CASSLAGQGVNEQFF
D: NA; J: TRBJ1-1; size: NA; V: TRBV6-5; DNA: TGTGCCAGCAGTGAAAGGGAGGAGGCAGAAGCTTTCTTT; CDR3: CASSEREEAEAFF
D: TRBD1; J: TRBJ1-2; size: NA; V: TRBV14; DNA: TGTGCCAGCAGCCAAGGGGCAGGGGGCGGGAACTATGGCTACACCTTC; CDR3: CASSQGAGGGNYGYTF
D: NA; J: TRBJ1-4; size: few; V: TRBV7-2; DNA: TGTGCCAGCAGCCCAAACCCCCGGAGGAGTGGTGAAAAACTGTTTTTT; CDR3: CASSPNPRRSGEKLFF
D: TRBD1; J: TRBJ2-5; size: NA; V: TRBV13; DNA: TGTGCCAGCAGCTTCGACAGGGGCATCGAGACCCAGTACTTC; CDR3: CASSFDRGIETQYF
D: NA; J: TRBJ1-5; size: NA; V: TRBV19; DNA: TGTGCCAGTAGCTTAAATCAGCCCCAGCATTTT; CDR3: CASSLNQPQHF
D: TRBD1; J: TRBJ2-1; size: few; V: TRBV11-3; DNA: TGTGCCAGCAGCCGGACAGGGTTCCACAATGAGCAGTTCTTC; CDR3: CASSRTGFHNEQFF
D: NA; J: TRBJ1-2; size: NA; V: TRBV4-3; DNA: TGCGCCAGCAGCTGGCGGACTAGCCAGTCTGTCTACACCTTC; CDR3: CASSWRTSQSVYTF
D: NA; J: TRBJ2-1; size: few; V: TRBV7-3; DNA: TGTGCCAGCAGCTTAAACCGGGAACTAGCAAATAATGAGCAGTTCTTC; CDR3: CASSLNRELANNEQFF
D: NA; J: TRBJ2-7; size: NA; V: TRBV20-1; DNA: TGCAGTGCCCACAGGGTTTACGAGCAGTACTTC; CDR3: CSAHRVYEQYF
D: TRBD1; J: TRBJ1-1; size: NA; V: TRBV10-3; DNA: TGTGCCATCAGGAGAGGACAGGGGGACACTGAAGCTTTCTTT; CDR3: CAIRRGQGDTEAFF
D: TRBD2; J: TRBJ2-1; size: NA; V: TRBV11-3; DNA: TGTGCCAGCAGCGTTACTAGCGGGTTGGGCAATGAGCAGTTCTTC; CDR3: CASSVTSGLGNEQFF
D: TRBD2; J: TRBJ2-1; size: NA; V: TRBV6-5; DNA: TGTGCCAGCAGTTTGGGGACTAGCGGGAGGGCTGAGCAGTTCTTC; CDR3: CASSLGTSGRAEQFF